Detailed here is one T cell receptor beta chain. The target antigen is unknown. Profiling relied on immunoSEQ multiplex PCR, and the TCRdb table lists in-frame clones only, not all of them. This sample has about 140,000 clones, with 80% to 90% found just once. The data are from a study of T cell responses to AZD1222 COVID-19 vaccine. Study findings and constraints: Per reports, nearly half of all spike-specific TCRs target regions that are unmutated in variants. Two AZD1222 doses significantly raised spike-specific TCR breadth and depth over controls.

Here the sequenced sample was peripheral blood, taken on day 0 of AZD1222 vaccination. The sequence came from an adult in good health.

The CDR3 sequence is CAWSNIWGSGPQHF. The CDR3 nucleotides read TGTGCCTGGAGTAATATCTGGGGGTCGGGGCCCCAGCATTTT. This chain links TRBV30 with TRBJ1-5, with D possibly TRBD1 on 5 matching bases. CDR1 is GTSNPN, CDR2 SVGIG, per germline (reference sequence). Trimming stripped 2 bases from V and 9 bases from J, with 17 bases between. This CDR3 is 14 amino acids long. Using reference TRBV30 and TRBJ1-5 for the parts outside the CDR3, the full variable domain is SQTIHQWPATLVQPVGSPLSLECTVEGTSNPNLYWYRQAAGRGLQLLFYSVGIGQISSEVPQNLSASRPQDRQFILSSKKLLLSDSGFYLCAWSNIWGSGPQHFGDGTRLSIL.